Described below is a single T cell receptor beta chain sequence and its context. This entry comes from a study of blood T cell repertoires in COVID-19. About the study: Sources were T cells, B-cell-depleted T cells, or PBMCs; the material itself was cDNA or gDNA.

Clones were read by immunoSEQ multiplex PCR, and TCRdb kept only the in-frame ones, dropping some. Seen here are 150,000 to 200,000 clones, 65% to 85% observed once, and the top ten hold roughly 6%. The junction had 5 bases not matched to a gene; V was cut back by 5 bases and J by 2 bases. Per germline, CDR1 MNHEY and CDR2 SVGAGI. The CDR3 spans 15 residues. This TCR derives from a man aged 40-55 years who had recovered from COVID-19. The V and J genes are TRBV6-5 and TRBJ2-3; 9 bases map to TRBD2. Sequencing used PBMCs or T cells enriched from blood (not recorded which). CDR3 amino acids: CASSTLAGPTDTQYF. The DNA for the CDR3 is TGTGCCAGCAGTACACTAGCGGGCCCCACAGATACGCAGTATTTT.